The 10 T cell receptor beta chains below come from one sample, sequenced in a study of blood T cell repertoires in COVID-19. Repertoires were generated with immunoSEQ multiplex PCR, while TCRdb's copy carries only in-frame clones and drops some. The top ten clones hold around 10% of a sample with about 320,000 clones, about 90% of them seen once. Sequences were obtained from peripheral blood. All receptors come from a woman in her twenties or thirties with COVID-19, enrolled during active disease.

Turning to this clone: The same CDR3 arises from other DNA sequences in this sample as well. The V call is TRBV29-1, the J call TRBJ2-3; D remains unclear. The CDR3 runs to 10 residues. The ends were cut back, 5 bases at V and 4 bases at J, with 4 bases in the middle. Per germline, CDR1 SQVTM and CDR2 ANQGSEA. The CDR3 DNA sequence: TGCAGCGTTTTAGCAGATACGCAGTATTTT. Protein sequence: CSVLADTQYF.

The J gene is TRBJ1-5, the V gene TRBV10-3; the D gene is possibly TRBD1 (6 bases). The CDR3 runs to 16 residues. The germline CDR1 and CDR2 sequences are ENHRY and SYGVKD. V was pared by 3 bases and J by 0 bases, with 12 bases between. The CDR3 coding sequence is TGTGCCATCAGTGAAGGACAGAGACATAGCAATCAGCCCCAGCATTTT. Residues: CAISEGQRHSNQPQHF.

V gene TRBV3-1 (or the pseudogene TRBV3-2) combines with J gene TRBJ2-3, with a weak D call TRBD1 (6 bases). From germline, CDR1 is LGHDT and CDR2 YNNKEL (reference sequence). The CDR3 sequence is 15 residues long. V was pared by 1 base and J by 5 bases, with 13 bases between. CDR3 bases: TGTGCCAGCAGCCAAGTTTTTCGAGGGGGAGATACGCAGTATTTT. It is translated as CASSQVFRGGDTQYF.

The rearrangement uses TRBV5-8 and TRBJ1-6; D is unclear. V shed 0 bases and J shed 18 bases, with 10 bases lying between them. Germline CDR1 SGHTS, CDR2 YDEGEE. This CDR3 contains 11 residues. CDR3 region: CASSLETSPHF. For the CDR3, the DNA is TGTGCCAGCAGCTTGGAGACAAGCCCCCACTTT.

Here the CDR3 reads CASSLGQRNTEAFF. Here the CDR3 DNA reads TGTGCCAGCAGCTTAGGACAGAGGAACACTGAAGCTTTCTTT. The rearrangement joins TRBV11-1 to TRBJ1-1; D might be TRBD1 (5 bases). CDR3 size: 14 residues. Trimming removed 1 base from V and 1 base from J, with 7 bases in between. Germline V gene data show CDR1 as SGHAT and CDR2 as FQDESV (reference sequence).

DNA for the CDR3: TGTGCCAGCAGCTTATTAGCGGGGGGAACCTACGAGCAGTACTTC. Its protein product is CASSLLAGGTYEQYF. V and J are TRBV13 and TRBJ2-7; 10 bases line up with TRBD2. CDR1 and CDR2 from the germline V gene are PRHDT and FYEKMQ (reference sequence). V lost 2 bases and J lost 2; bases outside the gene matches: 3. CDR3 length: 15 amino acids.

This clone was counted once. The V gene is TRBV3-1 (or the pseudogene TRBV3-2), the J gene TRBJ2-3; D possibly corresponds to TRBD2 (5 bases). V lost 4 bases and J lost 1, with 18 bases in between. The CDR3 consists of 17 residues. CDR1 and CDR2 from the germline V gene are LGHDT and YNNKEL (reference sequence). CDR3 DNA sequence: TGTGCCAGCAGCCGAAGGTTCGAGAGGGCGGGCACAGATACGCAGTATTTT. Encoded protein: CASSRRFERAGTDTQYF.

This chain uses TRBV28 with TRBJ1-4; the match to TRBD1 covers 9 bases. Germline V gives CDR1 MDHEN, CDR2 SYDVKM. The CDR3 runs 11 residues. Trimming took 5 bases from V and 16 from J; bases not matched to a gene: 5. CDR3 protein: CASSPNRGQFF. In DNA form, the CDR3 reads TGTGCCAGCAGTCCCAACAGGGGGCAGTTTTTT.

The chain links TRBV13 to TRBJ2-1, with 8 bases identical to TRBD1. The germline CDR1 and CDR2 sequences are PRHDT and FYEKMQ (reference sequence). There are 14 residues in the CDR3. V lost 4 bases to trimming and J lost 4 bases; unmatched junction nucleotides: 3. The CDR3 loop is CASSSDRAYNEQFF. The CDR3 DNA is TGTGCCAGCAGCTCGGACAGGGCGTACAATGAGCAGTTCTTC.

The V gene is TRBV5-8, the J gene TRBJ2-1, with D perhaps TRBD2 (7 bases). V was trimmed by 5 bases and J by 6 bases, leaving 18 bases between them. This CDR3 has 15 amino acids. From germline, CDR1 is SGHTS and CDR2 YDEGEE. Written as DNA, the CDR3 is TGTGCCAGCAGTTTGAGGGGGGGGGCCTTCAATGAGCAGTTCTTC. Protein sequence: CASSLRGGAFNEQFF. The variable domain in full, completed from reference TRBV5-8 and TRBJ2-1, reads EAGVTQSPTHLIKTRGQQATLRCSPISGHTSVYWYQQALGLGLQFLLWYDEGEERNRGNFPPRFSGRQFPNYSSELNVNALELEDSALYLCASSLRGGAFNEQFFGPGTRLTVL.